A selection of T cell receptor beta chains follows, all from one sample in a study of T-cell reconstitution after alpha-beta-depleted transplantation in children. MiXCR, applied by TCRdb to the PCR reads, yields one record per CDR3 protein. The sample contains a few hundred thousand distinct CDR3 sequences, 10% of which appear only once. Sequencing was performed on PBMCs from the stem cell graft donor, taken from the stem cell graft. The receptors here all came from a human donor who donated a stem cell graft to a child with acute lymphoblastic leukemia. CDR3s include the opening cysteine and the closing phenylalanine or tryptophan. The D gene is left open where the match is weak. Where a row states a size, it is once, few, many or the class of an expanded clone; other rows omit it.

V gene	J gene	D gene	clone size	CDR3 DNA	CDR3 protein
TRBV7-2	TRBJ2-3	NA	few	TGTGCCAGCAGCCGGGTGACAGATACGCAGTATTTT	CASSRVTDTQYF
TRBV3-1	TRBJ2-1	NA	few	TGTGCCAGCACTCGGAGCCGGGAAGACAATGAGCAGTTCTTC	CASTRSREDNEQFF
TRBV7-8	TRBJ2-3	NA	many	TGTGCCAGCAGCTCCGGAGACTGGAGCACAGATACGCAGTATTTT	CASSSGDWSTDTQYF
TRBV7-7	TRBJ2-2	NA	NA	TGTGCTAGCAGTTCCGGACGTGGGCCCGGGGAGCTGTTTTTT	CASSSGRGPGELFF
TRBV7-2	TRBJ1-1	NA	many	TGTGCCAGCAGCTTAAAGGAGAACACTGAAGCTTTCTTT	CASSLKENTEAFF
TRBV5-1	TRBJ2-1	TRBD2	NA	TGCGCCAGCAGCTTGGCACTAGCGGGAGGGCCGGCCAATGAGCAGTTCTTC	CASSLALAGGPANEQFF
TRBV20-1	TRBJ2-7	NA	many	TGCAGTGCTCGGCAGGGGAGCTACGAGCAGTACTTC	CSARQGSYEQYF
TRBV12-3/TRBV12-4	TRBJ1-2	TRBD1	many	TGTGCCAGCAGTCTTGGACAGGCTGGGAACACCTTC	CASSLGQAGNTF
TRBV20-1	TRBJ2-7	NA	NA	TGCAGTGCCCAAGGGGCCTCCTACGAGCAGTACTTC	CSAQGASYEQYF
TRBV4-3	TRBJ2-3	NA	few	TGCGCCAGCAGCCAAGATAATCCTAGCACAGATACGCAGTATTTT	CASSQDNPSTDTQYF
TRBV9	TRBJ2-7	NA	NA	TGTGCCAGCTCCGGAGGGGGAGCGCTTAAGGACGAGCAGTACTTC	CASSGGGALKDEQYF
TRBV6-2/TRBV6-3	TRBJ1-1	NA	many	TGTGCCAGCAGTTATCAGCCGGGCACTGAAGCTTTCTTT	CASSYQPGTEAFF
TRBV5-1	TRBJ1-1	TRBD1	many	TGCGCCAGCAGCTTCTCCTGGACAGGAGAGAACACTGAAGCTTTCTTT	CASSFSWTGENTEAFF
TRBV11-2	TRBJ2-1	NA	NA	TGTGCCAGCAGCCCCCGGGGCGATAGCTCCTACAATGAGCAGTTCTTC	CASSPRGDSSYNEQFF
TRBV2	TRBJ2-3	TRBD2	NA	TGTGCCAGCAGTGGACTAGCGGGCCTCCCAGATACGCAGTATTTT	CASSGLAGLPDTQYF
TRBV13	TRBJ1-1	NA	NA	TGTGCCAGCAGCTTAGGATCGGTGCCTGAAGCTTTCTTT	CASSLGSVPEAFF
TRBV7-2	TRBJ2-3	NA	few	TGTGCCAGCAGCCCCGTGGGGGATCGGCAGTATTTT	CASSPVGDRQYF
TRBV27	TRBJ2-7	NA	few	TGTGCCAGCAGCTCACCCGCGGGCGGAACGAACTACGAGCAGTACTTC	CASSSPAGGTNYEQYF
TRBV5-6	TRBJ1-1	NA	few	TGTGCCAGCAGCTTGGGACAGAACATGAACACTGAAGCTTTCTTT	CASSLGQNMNTEAFF
TRBV4-1	TRBJ1-2	TRBD1	few	TGCGCCAGCAGCCAAGTATTCGGACAGGACTATGGCTACACCTTC	CASSQVFGQDYGYTF
TRBV4-1	TRBJ2-1	TRBD2	few	TGCGCCAGCAGCCAACCGGGACTAGCCACTTACAATGAGCAGTTCTTC	CASSQPGLATYNEQFF
TRBV6-2/TRBV6-3	TRBJ2-3	TRBD2	NA	TGTGCCAGCAGATCGTTGACTAGCGGGAGGAAGGTGACAGATACGCAGTATTTT	CASRSLTSGRKVTDTQYF
TRBV7-2	TRBJ2-7	TRBD2	many	TGTGCCAGCAGCAACGTAGCGGGTCAATACGAGCAGTACTTC	CASSNVAGQYEQYF
TRBV27	TRBJ2-3	TRBD2	NA	TGTGCCAGCAGTTTAGCGCGAGCGGGAGTCATCCCAGATACGCAGTATTTT	CASSLARAGVIPDTQYF
TRBV27	TRBJ1-2	NA	NA	TGTGCCAGCAGTCCCCCCCCCGTAAACCTGGCAGCCTGGGTAGACTATGGCTACACCTTC	CASSPPPVNLAAWVDYGYTF
TRBV7-2	TRBJ2-1	NA	few	TGTGCCAGCAGCCCGTTGACGATCAGCCATGAGCAGTTCTTC	CASSPLTISHEQFF
TRBV28	TRBJ2-5	NA	NA	TGTGCCAGCAGTTTAGAGGGGAAAGAGACCCAGTACTTC	CASSLEGKETQYF
TRBV6-1	TRBJ2-5	NA	NA	TGTGCCAGCAGTGCCAGGGAGGCCCAAGAGACCCAGTACTTC	CASSAREAQETQYF
TRBV27	TRBJ2-7	TRBD1	many	TGTGCCAGCAGGGTGGGACAGTACTACGAGCAGTACTTC	CASRVGQYYEQYF
TRBV4-2	TRBJ2-3	TRBD2	NA	TGTGCCAGCAGCCCGACCGTACTAGCGGGAGGGTCCTCAGATACGCAGTATTTT	CASSPTVLAGGSSDTQYF
TRBV14	TRBJ1-6	NA	few	TGTGCCAGCAGCCAAGATCAAGGGGTCCCCCACCTCCACTTT	CASSQDQGVPHLHF
TRBV20-1	TRBJ2-1	NA	NA	TGCAGTGCTAGTGCTAGCCCGGCCTACAATGAGCAGTTCTTC	CSASASPAYNEQFF
TRBV7-2	TRBJ2-4	NA	many	TGTGCCAGCAGCCCTCCGGGAAGCAAAAACATTCAGTACTTC	CASSPPGSKNIQYF
TRBV4-3	TRBJ2-1	NA	many	TGCGCCAGCAGCCAAGATGGGTTAATAGCCATCGACAATGAGCAGTTCTTC	CASSQDGLIAIDNEQFF
TRBV12-3/TRBV12-4	TRBJ2-6	NA	NA	TGTGCCAGCATTGCAGGGTCTGGGGCCAACGTCCTGACTTTC	CASIAGSGANVLTF
TRBV5-1	TRBJ1-1	TRBD1	few	TGCGCCAGCAGCCGCGGGACAGGGAGGACTGAAGCTTTCTTT	CASSRGTGRTEAFF